Below are 11 T cell receptor beta chains sequenced from a single sample in a study of identical twins. TCRdb re-analysed the 5' RACE reads in MiXCR, keeping a single row per CDR3 protein. The sample holds over 200,000 distinct CDR3 sequences, under 12% seen once. Sequencing used memory T cells sorted from blood. The receptors originated from a man over 45 in good health.

In this sample, this clonotype turned up many times. The chain couples TRBV6-5 to TRBJ2-5, with 10 bases aligning to TRBD1. Trimming cost V 0 bases and J 0 bases; bases outside gene matches: 1. Looked up from germline, CDR1 is MNHEY and CDR2 is SVGAGI. The CDR3 consists of 16 residues. CDR3 amino acids: CASSYSDRGYQETQYF. In nucleotides, the CDR3 is TGTGCCAGCAGTTACTCGGACAGGGGGTACCAAGAGACCCAGTACTTC.

A few counts support this clonotype. The rearrangement uses TRBV5-1 and TRBJ1-1, with 8 bases aligning to TRBD1. Trimming at V came to 4 bases and at J to 8 bases, leaving 7 bases not matched to a gene. The CDR3 sequence is 13 residues long. Germline CDR1 is SGHRS and CDR2 is YFSETQ. CDR3 sequence: CASSAFDRGEAFF. The CDR3 bases are TGCGCCAGCAGCGCATTTGACAGGGGAGAAGCTTTCTTT.

This clonotype occurred many times. The chain recombines TRBV5-1 with TRBJ1-1; maybe TRBD1 (6 bases). The V end lost 4 bases, the J end lost 5 bases, and 15 bases lay between the germline ends. The V gene's germline CDR1 is SGHRS and CDR2 YFSETQ. The length of the CDR3 is 14 residues. This CDR3 is CASSDPQGFTEAFF. The CDR3 region has the DNA TGCGCCAGCAGCGACCCACAGGGATTTACTGAAGCTTTCTTT.

A few counts support this clonotype. The V and J genes are TRBV4-2 and TRBJ2-3, with 11 bases aligning to TRBD2. This CDR3 region has 17 residues. Germline V gene lookup returns CDR1 LGHNA and CDR2 YNFKEQ. With 3 bases clipped from V and 8 bases from J, the junction kept 13 bases outside the gene matches. The CDR3 DNA follows: TGTGCCAGCAGCCAGGAGGTAGCGGGGGGGCCGTCGGTTACGCAGTATTTT. Protein sequence: CASSQEVAGGPSVTQYF.

The chain employs TRBV7-2 and TRBJ2-7; D tentatively fits TRBD1 or TRBD2 (5 bases each). The germline V and J ends were trimmed by 4 bases and 0 bases, with 10 bases remaining between them. CDR3 size: 14 residues. Germline CDR1 SGHTA, CDR2 FQGNSA. The CDR3 nucleotides read TGTGCCAGCAGCTGGGCAGGGAGCTCCTACGAGCAGTACTTC. Translation: CASSWAGSSYEQYF.

This clonotype has at least ten counts. The chain joins TRBV6-2 or TRBV6-3 to TRBJ2-3; TRBD2 matches at 7 bases. The CDR3 consists of 13 residues. The germline V gene has CDR1 MNHEY and CDR2 SVGEGT. The trim removed 7 bases at V and 10 bases at J, leaving 11 bases unmatched. In nucleotides, the CDR3 is TGTGCCAGCACAGCGGGGAGGGGTTCCGCGCAGTATTTT. It is translated as CASTAGRGSAQYF.

This clonotype was seen more than once but under ten times. V is TRBV6-2 or TRBV6-3 and J is TRBJ2-1, with 11 bases aligning to TRBD2. In germline, CDR1 is MNHEY, CDR2 SVGEGT. The V and J ends lost 8 bases and 7 bases, in that order; junction bases with no gene match: 7. The CDR3 sequence is 14 residues long. Here the CDR3 DNA reads TGTGCCAGCGGGCTAGCGGGAGGAACGAATGAGCAGTTCTTC. Its protein is CASGLAGGTNEQFF.

The rearrangement links TRBV19 to TRBJ1-1, with D uncertain. Germline loops: CDR1 LNHDA, CDR2 SQIVND (reference sequence). This CDR3 contains 14 residues. V lost 6 bases and J lost 10, with 21 bases in between. CDR3 amino acids: CASSRSGVMLGAFF. In DNA form, the CDR3 reads TGTGCCAGTAGCCGATCGGGCGTCATGTTAGGAGCTTTCTTT.

This clonotype showed up many times. J is TRBJ2-7 and V is TRBV11-2; either TRBD1 or TRBD2 may fit D (5 bases each). V lost 2 bases and J lost 2, with 13 bases in between. Germline V lookup: CDR1 SGHAT, CDR2 FQNNGV. The length of the CDR3 is 15 residues. Written as DNA, the CDR3 is TGTGCCAGCAGCTTATACGTTCGGGGACCCTACGAGCAGTACTTC. Its protein product is CASSLYVRGPYEQYF.

This clonotype has a count of ten or more. The rearrangement joins TRBV11-2 to TRBJ2-7, with 7 bases identical to TRBD1. V shed 5 bases and J 2 bases; nucleotides not matched to a gene: 6. Germline V gene data show CDR1 as SGHAT and CDR2 as FQNNGV. This CDR3 has 14 residues. The CDR3 is CASSRVGGTYEQYF. The CDR3 DNA is TGTGCCAGCAGCCGGGTAGGGGGCACCTACGAGCAGTACTTC.

This clonotype was picked up a small number of times. The rearrangement uses TRBV20-1 and TRBJ1-3; D is unresolved. The V end was cut by 2 bases, the J end by 6 bases, with 5 bases between. The germline gives CDR1 DFQATT, CDR2 SNEGSKA (reference sequence). The CDR3 sequence is 11 residues long. In nucleotides, the CDR3 is TGCAGTGCTAGATTCTTAAACACCATATATTTT. Translation gives CSARFLNTIYF.